This T cell receptor (beta chain) derives from a study of CD8+CD57+ T cells in acquired aplastic anemia. In the study overall: Recorded DNA amounts for sorted CD4+ and CD8+ cells had an average of approximately 3 ug.

Study-wide points: Comparison of patients with controls identified about 27 shared CD8+ CDR3 sequences. No significant patient-versus-control difference appeared in CD8+ Simpson's diversity.

Genomic DNA constituted the template upon which TCR beta VDJ and CDR3 profiling was performed. TCRdb fed the reads into MiXCR, producing one record per CDR3 protein. This table has roughly 300,000 distinct CDR3 sequences, roughly three fifths appearing once. Trimming removed 3 bases from V and 5 bases from J, with 8 bases in between. The germline CDR1 and CDR2 sequences are KGHSH and LQKENI. This CDR3 region has 13 residues. This clonotype showed up many times. The antigen is unknown. This receptor was obtained from a human donor with severe aplastic anemia or a healthy control (not recorded which). V gene TRBV18 combines with J gene TRBJ2-1; the D is unclear. Sequenced material: sorted CD4+, CD8+, or CD8+CD57+ T cells (not recorded which) from PBMCs. The CDR3 DNA follows: TGTGCCAGCTCACCTAGACACGACAATGAGCAGTTCTTC. This sequence encodes CASSPRHDNEQFF.